These 4 T cell receptor beta chains were all obtained from the same sample, sequenced in a study of blood T cell repertoires in COVID-19. Sequencing used immunoSEQ multiplex PCR; TCRdb keeps in-frame clones, though not all of them. The sample contains approximately 280,000 clones, roughly 85% of which appear only once. Material for sequencing was peripheral blood. The receptors originated from a middle-aged man with active or convalescent COVID-19.

This chain links TRBV3-1 (or the pseudogene TRBV3-2) with TRBJ2-7; TRBD1 agrees at 9 bases. Germline CDR1 and CDR2: LGHDT and YNNKEL (reference sequence). There are 15 residues in the CDR3. Trimming took 4 bases from V and 6 from J; bases not matched to a gene: 10. The CDR3 DNA reads TGTGCCAGCAGCCTCGACAGGGGGACAATATCCGAGCAGTACTTC. It is translated as CASSLDRGTISEQYF.

The chain joins TRBV3-1 (or the pseudogene TRBV3-2) to TRBJ1-4; weak D call: TRBD1 (5 bases). CDR3 length equals 16 residues. In germline, CDR1 is LGHDT, CDR2 YNNKEL (reference sequence). Trimming removed 1 base from V and 3 bases from J, with 12 bases in between. The DNA for the CDR3 is TGTGCCAGCAGCCAAGGCGGGGGGGGAGCTAATGAAAAACTGTTTTTT. As protein: CASSQGGGGANEKLFF.

The chain carries TRBV3-1 (or the pseudogene TRBV3-2) and TRBJ2-7; D remains ambiguous. V lost 4 bases and J 5 bases, leaving 18 bases between the germline ends. This CDR3 contains 15 residues. Germline values: CDR1 LGHDT, CDR2 YNNKEL (reference sequence). CDR3 in amino acids: CASSLFGESVHEQYF. The CDR3 DNA sequence: TGTGCCAGCAGCCTTTTTGGAGAAAGCGTACACGAGCAGTACTTC.

V and J are TRBV11-1 and TRBJ1-2, with D possibly matching TRBD1 (5 bases). CDR3 size: 14 residues. CDR1 and CDR2 (germline): SGHAT, FQDESV (reference sequence). The V gene lost 0 bases and the J gene lost 7 bases, with 12 bases spanning the gap. CDR3 sequence reads: CASSLAEGTRGYTF. The CDR3 bases are TGTGCCAGCAGCTTAGCAGAGGGGACTCGTGGCTACACCTTC.